Presented here are 21 T cell receptor beta chains from one specimen sequenced in a study of PD-1 blockade in classical Hodgkin lymphoma. Time point defined: cycle 4 day 1 (C4D1), after 5 to 7 weeks of nivolumab. The patients all showed relapse after autologous stem cell transplantation, while their brentuximab vedotin exposure varied. Some clones are missing from TCRdb's copy, which holds only in-frame ones; the method was immunoSEQ multiplex PCR. The sample holds about 47,000 clones; 80% are singletons and the top ten take around 19%. Sequencing was performed on peripheral blood mononuclear cells (PBMCs), taken before the fourth cycle of nivolumab. The source is a human donor with classical Hodgkin lymphoma.

The chain uses TRBV5-8 and TRBJ1-1; D unclear. The V end lost 0 bases, the J end lost 5 bases, and 2 bases lay between the germline ends. The CDR3 has 11 amino acids. Per germline, CDR1 SGHTS and CDR2 YDEGEE. In nucleotides, the CDR3 is TGTGCCAGCAGCTTGGTAACTGAAGCTTTCTTT. It translates to CASSLVTEAFF.

The chain links TRBV11-2 to TRBJ2-1; 9 nucleotides agree with TRBD2. V gave up 4 bases and J gave up 6 bases; unmatched junction bases: 10. This CDR3 has 16 amino acids. In germline, CDR1 is SGHAT, CDR2 FQNNGV. This chain's CDR3 is CASSSSPSGGSNEQFF. The CDR3 nucleotides read TGTGCCAGCAGCTCCTCCCCCAGCGGGGGGTCCAATGAGCAGTTCTTC.

A single count supports this clone. The chain uses TRBV5-8 and TRBJ2-5; TRBD2 matches at 10 bases. The CDR3 loop spans 15 amino acids. Germline trimming cut 1 base from V and 4 bases from J; bases unmatched to any gene: 4. Germline V gives CDR1 SGHTS, CDR2 YDEGEE. CDR3 nucleotide sequence: TGTGCCAGCAGCTTGTTACTAGCGGGAATAGAGACCCAGTACTTC. It yields the protein CASSLLLAGIETQYF.

The chain is built from TRBV19 and TRBJ2-1; no clear D. CDR3 size: 13 residues. Trimming cost V 6 bases and J 5 bases, with 11 bases left between them. Germline assignment: CDR1 LNHDA and CDR2 SQIVND (reference sequence). The CDR3 DNA reads as TGTGCCAGTAGCCAAGCGATGGACAATGAGCAGTTCTTC. It specifies CASSQAMDNEQFF. Variable domain in full (rest from reference TRBV19 and TRBJ2-1): DGGITQSPKYLFRKEGQNVTLSCEQNLNHDAMYWYRQDPGQGLRLIYYSQIVNDFQKGDIAEGYSVSREKKESFPLTVTSAQKNPTAFYLCASSQAMDNEQFFGPGTRLTVL.

This clone occurred a few times. This sample includes further DNA sequences coding for the same CDR3. This sequence joins TRBV29-1 and TRBJ2-7; 7 bases agree with TRBD1. The germline CDR1 and CDR2 sequences are SQVTM and ANQGSEA. CDR3 size: 14 residues. V gave up 1 base and J gave up 1 base; unmatched junction bases: 4. CDR3 bases: TGCAGCGTTGAAGGGGGACAGTTGTCCTACGAGCAGTACTTC. Protein product: CSVEGGQLSYEQYF.

V usage is TRBV2 and J usage is TRBJ1-1; D may be TRBD1 (5 bases). Germline V gene data show CDR1 as SNHLY and CDR2 as FYNNEI. The CDR3 is 14 amino acids. V was cut by 10 bases and J by 4 bases, with 19 bases left in between. This CDR3 is CATQTSPGPTEAFF. CDR3 in DNA: TGTGCCACTCAGACCTCACCAGGGCCCACTGAAGCTTTCTTT.

The chain has TRBV18 and TRBJ2-7; D may match TRBD1 or TRBD2 (6 bases each). Trimming shortened V by 3 bases and J by 5 bases, and 23 bases separated the two germline ends. CDR1 KGHSH and CDR2 LQKENI come from the germline V gene. The CDR3 runs to 17 residues. CDR3 bases: TGTGCCAGCTCACCCGGGGGCCGGGCCCGCCTTGGCCACGAGCAGTACTTC. Its protein is CASSPGGRARLGHEQYF. The full variable domain, in which reference TRBV18 and TRBJ2-7 provide the parts outside the CDR3, is NAGVMQNPRHLVRRRGQEARLRCSPMKGHSHVYWYRQLPEEGLKFMVYLQKENIIDESGMPKERFSAEFPKEGPSILRIQQVVRGDSAAYFCASSPGGRARLGHEQYFGPGTRLTVT.

The genes are TRBV15 and TRBJ2-7; D gene unclear. Germline V gene data show CDR1 as LNHNV and CDR2 as YYDKDF (reference sequence). The V and J ends lost 0 bases and 4 bases respectively, with 7 bases between them. CDR3 length equals 13 residues. The CDR3 DNA is TGTGCCACCAGCAGAGACGTCGGATACGAGCAGTACTTC. This codes for CATSRDVGYEQYF.

The gene calls are TRBV25-1 and TRBJ2-4, with a weak D call TRBD1 (6 bases). V was pared by 1 base and J by 3 bases, with 10 bases between. The CDR3 consists of 15 residues. The V gene's germline CDR1 is MGHDK and CDR2 SYGVNS. This CDR3 reads CASSEFKGVKNIQYF. CDR3 nucleotide sequence: TGTGCCAGCAGTGAATTCAAGGGGGTCAAAAACATTCAGTACTTC.

The chain employs TRBV7-2 and TRBJ1-2; a weak D match, TRBD1 (6 bases). This CDR3 contains 12 residues. The germline V gene has CDR1 SGHTA and CDR2 FQGNSA. Between the trimmed V and J ends, which lost 5 bases and 5 bases, there was a span of 9 bases. In DNA, the CDR3 is TGTGCCAGCAGCCCCACAGGGTATGGCTACACCTTC. Its protein product is CASSPTGYGYTF.

This clone was recorded a few times. The chain has TRBV27 and TRBJ1-1; possibly TRBD1 for D (6 bases). Germline CDR1 reads MNHEY; CDR2 reads SMNVEV (reference sequence). V was shortened by 5 bases and J by 6 bases, with 19 bases between the two germline ends. The length of the CDR3 is 15 residues. The CDR3 DNA reads TGTGCCAGCAGTCCTCCTGACAGGCGCGCCTCTGAAGCTTTCTTT. Encoded protein: CASSPPDRRASEAFF.

The V gene is TRBV30, the J gene TRBJ1-5; perhaps TRBD1 as D (5 bases). Trimming shortened V by 8 bases and J by 8 bases, and 19 bases separated the two germline ends. This CDR3 spans 13 amino acids. Germline values: CDR1 GTSNPN, CDR2 SVGIG (reference sequence). The CDR3, as DNA: TGTGCCGCCAGCCCGGACGGGACGAAGCCCCAGCATTTT. This gives the protein CAASPDGTKPQHF.

The chain carries TRBV7-9 and TRBJ2-3, with D unclear. Trimming removed 1 base at V and 6 bases at J, with 8 bases between. Germline assignment: CDR1 SEHNR and CDR2 FQNEAQ (reference sequence). This CDR3 comprises 13 residues. The CDR3 is CASSLVSRDTQYF. The DNA for the CDR3 is TGTGCCAGCAGCTTAGTCTCCCGGGATACGCAGTATTTT.

The chain couples TRBV9 to TRBJ1-6, with D perhaps TRBD1 (6 bases). Trimming took 3 bases from V and 9 from J, leaving 16 bases between them. Germline V gene sequence: CDR1 SGDLS, CDR2 YYNGEE. This CDR3 region has 15 residues. CDR3 loop: CASSAGEGGGSPLHF. CDR3 sequence (DNA): TGTGCCAGCAGCGCAGGGGAGGGCGGCGGTTCACCCCTCCACTTT. Variable domain in full (rest from reference TRBV9 and TRBJ1-6): DSGVTQTPKHLITATGQRVTLRCSPRSGDLSVYWYQQSLDQGLQFLIQYYNGEERAKGNILERFSAQQFPDLHSELNLSSLELGDSALYFCASSAGEGGGSPLHFGNGTRLTVT.

The V gene is TRBV4-1, the J gene TRBJ2-7; 11 bases map to TRBD1. This CDR3 is 14 amino acids long. The V and J ends lost 5 bases and 2 bases, in that order; junction bases with no gene match: 2. From germline, CDR1 is MGHRA and CDR2 YSYEKL. The CDR3 DNA is TGCGCCAGCAGCGCGGGACAGGGGGCCTACGAGCAGTACTTC. It is translated as CASSAGQGAYEQYF.

The rearrangement links TRBV2 to TRBJ2-7; 11 bases fit TRBD2. The junction had 6 bases not matched to a gene; V was cut back by 7 bases and J by 4 bases. The CDR3 runs to 14 residues. Germline CDR1 SNHLY, CDR2 FYNNEI. The CDR3 DNA is TGTGCCAGCAACCCTAGCGGGGGGTTGTACGAGCAGTACTTC. Protein sequence: CASNPSGGLYEQYF. Full variable domain (rest looked up from reference TRBV2 and TRBJ2-7): EPEVTQTPSHQVTQMGQEVILRCVPISNHLYFYWYRQILGQKVEFLVSFYNNEISEKSEIFDDQFSVERPDGSNFTLKIRSTKLEDSAMYFCASNPSGGLYEQYFGPGTRLTVT.

The V and J genes are TRBV6-5 and TRBJ1-1; 7 bases align to TRBD1. This CDR3 is 15 amino acids long. The junction had 10 bases not matched to a gene; V was cut back by 4 bases and J by 5 bases. CDR1 is MNHEY and CDR2 is SVGAGI in the germline V gene. Here the CDR3 reads CASSSSGTEGTEAFF. The CDR3 nucleotides read TGTGCCAGCAGTTCATCCGGGACAGAGGGGACTGAAGCTTTCTTT.

This clone turned up a few times. This chain connects TRBV29-1 to TRBJ2-7, with unresolved D. Germline assignment: CDR1 SQVTM and CDR2 ANQGSEA. V was shortened by 4 bases and J by 0 bases, with 13 bases between the two germline ends. There are 14 residues in the CDR3. CDR3 in amino acids: CSVVNGRFSYEQYF. Written as DNA, the CDR3 is TGCAGCGTTGTCAACGGCAGGTTCTCCTACGAGCAGTACTTC.

V gene TRBV7-9 combines with J gene TRBJ2-5, with TRBD2 matching over 13 bases. V dropped 4 bases and J dropped 4; count of bases not matched to a gene: 6. CDR1 is SEHNR, CDR2 FQNEAQ, per germline (reference sequence). This CDR3 has 16 residues. The CDR3 protein is CASSWGLAGSPETQYF. CDR3 in DNA: TGTGCCAGCAGCTGGGGACTAGCGGGATCCCCAGAGACCCAGTACTTC.

The gene calls are TRBV7-6 and TRBJ1-6; 7 bases map to TRBD1. With V trimmed by 5 bases and J by 7 bases, 11 bases remained unmatched. CDR1 SGHVS and CDR2 FNYEAQ come from the germline V gene. CDR3 size: 16 residues. The CDR3 protein is CASSPTTGRENSPLHF. In nucleotides, the CDR3 is TGTGCCAGCAGCCCCACGACAGGGAGGGAGAATTCACCCCTCCACTTT. The variable domain in full, with the rest retrieved from reference TRBV7-6 and TRBJ1-6, is GAGVSQSPRYKVTKRGQDVALRCDPISGHVSLYWYRQALGQGPEFLTYFNYEAQQDKSGLPNDRFSAERPEGSISTLTIQRTEQRDSAMYRCASSPTTGRENSPLHFGNGTRLTVT.

This clone was detected only a few times. As DNA, the CDR3 is TGTGCCTGGTCTGGACAGAGAGGAATGAACACTGAAGCTTTCTTT. Protein sequence: CAWSGQRGMNTEAFF. The chain is built from TRBV30 and TRBJ1-1; a possible D gene is TRBD1 (6 bases). Trimming pared 5 bases from V and 0 bases from J, leaving 16 bases between. The CDR3 totals 15 residues. Germline V gene lookup returns CDR1 GTSNPN and CDR2 SVGIG (reference sequence).